Listed here is a single T cell receptor beta chain. The antigen is undetermined. This sample stems from a study of T cells after yellow fever vaccination. Whole-study context: The SMART-Seq v4 Ultra Low Input method served to prepare the low-cell-number fractions. Broader study findings: Although the secondary response was weaker, it peaked faster, at day 5 versus 15. Most primary-vaccination clones reappeared after the booster (approximately 97% CD4, about 88% CD8).

Germline assignment: CDR1 MNHEY and CDR2 SVGAGI. With 2 bases clipped from V and 9 bases from J, the junction kept 1 base outside the gene matches. The CDR3 runs to 12 residues. One entry per CDR3 protein results from TCRdb running MiXCR on the 5' RACE reads. This sample has about 400,000 distinct CDR3 sequences, with around 10% found just once. This receptor was taken from a man younger than 35 who received the YFV17D yellow fever vaccine. The input for sequencing was PBMCs, taken on the day of the first yellow fever vaccination. The chain has TRBV6-5 and TRBJ2-1, with 7 bases lining up with TRBD2. CDR3: CASSYQRGEQFF. In DNA, the CDR3 is TGTGCCAGCAGTTACCAGCGGGGTGAGCAGTTCTTC.